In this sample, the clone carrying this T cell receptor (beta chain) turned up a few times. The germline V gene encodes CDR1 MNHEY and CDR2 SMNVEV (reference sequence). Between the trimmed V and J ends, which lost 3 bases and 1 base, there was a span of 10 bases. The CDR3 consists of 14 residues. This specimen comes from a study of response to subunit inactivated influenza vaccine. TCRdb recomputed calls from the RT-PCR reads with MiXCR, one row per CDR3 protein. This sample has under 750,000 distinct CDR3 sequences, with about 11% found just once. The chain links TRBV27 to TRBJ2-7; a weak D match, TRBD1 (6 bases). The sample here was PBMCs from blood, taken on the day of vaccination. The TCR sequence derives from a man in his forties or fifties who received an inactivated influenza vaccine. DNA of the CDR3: TGTGCCAGCAGTTTCCTAGGACAGTCCTACGAGCAGTACTTC. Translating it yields CASSFLGQSYEQYF.